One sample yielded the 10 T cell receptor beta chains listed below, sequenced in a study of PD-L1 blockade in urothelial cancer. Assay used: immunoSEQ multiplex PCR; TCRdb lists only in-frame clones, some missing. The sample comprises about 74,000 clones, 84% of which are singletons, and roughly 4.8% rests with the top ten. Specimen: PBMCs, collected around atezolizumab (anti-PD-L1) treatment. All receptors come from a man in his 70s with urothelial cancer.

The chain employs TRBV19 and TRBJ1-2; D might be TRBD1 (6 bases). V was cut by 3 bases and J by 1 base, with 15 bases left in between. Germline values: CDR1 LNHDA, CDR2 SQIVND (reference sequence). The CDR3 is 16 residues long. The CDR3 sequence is CASSIGTLPFNYGYTF. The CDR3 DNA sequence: TGTGCCAGTAGTATTGGGACACTCCCCTTTAACTATGGCTACACCTTC.

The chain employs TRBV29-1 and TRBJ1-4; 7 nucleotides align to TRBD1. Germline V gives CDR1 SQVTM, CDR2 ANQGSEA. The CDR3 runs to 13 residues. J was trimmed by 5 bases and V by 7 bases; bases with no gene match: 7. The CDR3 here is CSARQGSNEKLFF. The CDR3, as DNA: TGCAGCGCTCGACAGGGATCCAATGAAAAACTGTTTTTT.

The CDR3 DNA reads as TGTGCCAGCACCAAAAACTACAATGAGCAGTTCTTC. It encodes CASTKNYNEQFF. V usage is TRBV28 and J usage is TRBJ2-1; D ambiguous. This CDR3 region has 12 residues. Per germline, CDR1 MDHEN and CDR2 SYDVKM. V was trimmed by 7 bases and J by 3 bases, leaving 7 bases between them.

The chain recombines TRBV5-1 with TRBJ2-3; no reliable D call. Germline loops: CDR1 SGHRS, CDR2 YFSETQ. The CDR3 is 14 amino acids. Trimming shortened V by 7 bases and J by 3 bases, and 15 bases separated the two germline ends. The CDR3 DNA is TGCGCCAGCCACGGTGGGCTAAAAACAGATACGCAGTATTTT. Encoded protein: CASHGGLKTDTQYF.

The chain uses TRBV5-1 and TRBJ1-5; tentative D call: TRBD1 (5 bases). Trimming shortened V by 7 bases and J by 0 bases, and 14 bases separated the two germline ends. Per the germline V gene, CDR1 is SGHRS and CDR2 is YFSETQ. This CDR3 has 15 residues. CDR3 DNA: TGCGCCAGCTGCACAGGCGTCGTTAGCAATCAGCCCCAGCATTTT. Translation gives CASCTGVVSNQPQHF.

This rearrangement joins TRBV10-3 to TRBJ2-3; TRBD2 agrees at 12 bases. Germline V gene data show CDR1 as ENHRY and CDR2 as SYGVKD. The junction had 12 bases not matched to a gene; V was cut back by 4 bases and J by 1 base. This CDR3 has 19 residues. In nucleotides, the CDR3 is TGTGCCATCAGTGGGTGGACTAGCGGGGTGTCACCCGGCACAGATACGCAGTATTTT. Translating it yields CAISGWTSGVSPGTDTQYF.

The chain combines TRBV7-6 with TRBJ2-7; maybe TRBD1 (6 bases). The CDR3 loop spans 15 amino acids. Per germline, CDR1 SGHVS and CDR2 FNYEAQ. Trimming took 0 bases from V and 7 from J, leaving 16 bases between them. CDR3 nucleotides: TGTGCCAGCAGCTTAGCGGGCAGGGGTATACTTGAGCAGTACTTC. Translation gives CASSLAGRGILEQYF.

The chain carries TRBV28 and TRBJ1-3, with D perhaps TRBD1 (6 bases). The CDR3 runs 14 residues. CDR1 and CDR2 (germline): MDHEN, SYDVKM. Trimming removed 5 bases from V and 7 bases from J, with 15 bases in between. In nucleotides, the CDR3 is TGTGCCAGCAGTCTCGCAGGAAGGGGGAACACCATATATTTT. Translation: CASSLAGRGNTIYF.

CDR3 sequence reads: CAINTRDSSYGYTF. Here the CDR3 DNA reads TGTGCCATCAACACCCGGGACAGCTCCTATGGCTACACCTTC. The chain has TRBV10-3 and TRBJ1-2, with TRBD1 matching over 7 bases. CDR3 length equals 14 residues. V trimming: 7 bases; J trimming: 4 bases; junction bases outside the gene matches: 9. Looked up from germline, CDR1 is ENHRY and CDR2 is SYGVKD.

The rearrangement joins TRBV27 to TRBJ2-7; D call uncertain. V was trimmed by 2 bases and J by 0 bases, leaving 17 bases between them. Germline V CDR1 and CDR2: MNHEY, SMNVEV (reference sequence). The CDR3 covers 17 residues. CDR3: CASSLGQRRLSSYEQYF. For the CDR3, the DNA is TGTGCCAGCAGTTTAGGTCAGAGGAGACTCTCCTCCTACGAGCAGTACTTC.